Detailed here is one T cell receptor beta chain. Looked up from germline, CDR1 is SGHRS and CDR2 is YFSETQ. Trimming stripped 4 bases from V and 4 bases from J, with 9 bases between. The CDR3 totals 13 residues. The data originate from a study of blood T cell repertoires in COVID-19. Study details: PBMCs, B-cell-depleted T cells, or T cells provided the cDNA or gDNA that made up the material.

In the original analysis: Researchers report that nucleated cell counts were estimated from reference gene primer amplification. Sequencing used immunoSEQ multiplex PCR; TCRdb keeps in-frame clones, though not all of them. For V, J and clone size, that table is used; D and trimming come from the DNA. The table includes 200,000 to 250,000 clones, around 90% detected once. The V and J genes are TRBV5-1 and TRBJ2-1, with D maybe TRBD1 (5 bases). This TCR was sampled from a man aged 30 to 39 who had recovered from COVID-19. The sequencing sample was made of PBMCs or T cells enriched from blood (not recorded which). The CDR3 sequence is CASSNSGYNEQFF. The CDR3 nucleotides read TGCGCCAGCAGCAACTCAGGGTACAATGAGCAGTTCTTC.